This T cell receptor beta chain came from a study of tumor-infiltrating lymphocytes in oesophageal squamous cell carcinoma. TCRdb used MiXCR to reprocess the PCR reads, holding one entry per CDR3 protein. The sample includes approximately 9,600 distinct CDR3 sequences, under 65% of them seen just once. The CDR3 is 13 amino acids. Germline CDR1 and CDR2: SGHVT and SQSDAQ. The rearrangement links TRBV7-4 to TRBJ2-4; D remains ambiguous. Near its end, the DNA agrees better with TRBJ1-2, so the J call may be wrong. The specimen was esophageal tumor tissue. This TCR derives from a female donor with esophageal squamous cell carcinoma. For the CDR3, the DNA is TGTGCCAGCAGCCCCTCGGGTGTATCCGGCTACACCTTC. This codes for CASSPSGVSGYTF.